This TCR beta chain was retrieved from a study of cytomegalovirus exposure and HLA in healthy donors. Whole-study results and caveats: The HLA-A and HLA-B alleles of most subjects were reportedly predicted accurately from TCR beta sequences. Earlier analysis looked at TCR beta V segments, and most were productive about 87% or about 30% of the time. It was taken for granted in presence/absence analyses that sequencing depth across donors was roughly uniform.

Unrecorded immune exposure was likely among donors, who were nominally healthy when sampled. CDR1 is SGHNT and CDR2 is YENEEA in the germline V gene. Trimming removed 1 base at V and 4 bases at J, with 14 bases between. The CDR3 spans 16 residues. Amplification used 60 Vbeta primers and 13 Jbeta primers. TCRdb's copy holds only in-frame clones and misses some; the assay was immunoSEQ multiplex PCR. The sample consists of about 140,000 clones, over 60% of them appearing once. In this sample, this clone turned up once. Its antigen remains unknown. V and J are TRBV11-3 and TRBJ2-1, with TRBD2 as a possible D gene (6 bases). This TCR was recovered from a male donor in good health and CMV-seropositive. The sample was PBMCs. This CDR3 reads CASSLGAGHTYNEQFF. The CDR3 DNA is TGTGCCAGCAGCTTAGGCGCGGGGCACACTTACAATGAGCAGTTCTTC.